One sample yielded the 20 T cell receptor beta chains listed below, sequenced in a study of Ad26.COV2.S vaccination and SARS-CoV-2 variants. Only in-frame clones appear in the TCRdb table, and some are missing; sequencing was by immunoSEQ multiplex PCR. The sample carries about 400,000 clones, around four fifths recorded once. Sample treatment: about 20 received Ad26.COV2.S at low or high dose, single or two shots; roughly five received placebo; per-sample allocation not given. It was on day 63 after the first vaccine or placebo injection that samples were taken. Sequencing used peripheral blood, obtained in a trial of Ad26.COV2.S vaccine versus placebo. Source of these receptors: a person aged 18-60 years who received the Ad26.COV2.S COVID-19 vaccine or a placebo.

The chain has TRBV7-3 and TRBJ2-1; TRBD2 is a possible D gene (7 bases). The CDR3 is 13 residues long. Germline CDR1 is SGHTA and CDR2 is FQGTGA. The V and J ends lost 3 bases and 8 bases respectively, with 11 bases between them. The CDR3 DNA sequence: TGTGCCAGCAGCTTTTCGGGGGGCCATGAGCAGTTCTTC. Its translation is CASSFSGGHEQFF.

This CDR3 reads CASSPSMGGLNQPQHF. The CDR3, as DNA: TGTGCCAGCAGCCCTTCAATGGGGGGACTCAATCAGCCCCAGCATTTT. V gene TRBV7-6 combines with J gene TRBJ1-5; TRBD1 is a possible D gene (5 bases). Germline loops: CDR1 SGHVS, CDR2 FNYEAQ. The CDR3 runs 16 residues. Trimming removed 5 bases from V and 3 bases from J, with 17 bases in between.

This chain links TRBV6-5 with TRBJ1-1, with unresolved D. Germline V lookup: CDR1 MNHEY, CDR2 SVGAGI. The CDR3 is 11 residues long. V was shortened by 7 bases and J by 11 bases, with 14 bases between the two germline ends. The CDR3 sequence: CASTGGRHAFF. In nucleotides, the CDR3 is TGTGCCAGCACGGGAGGAAGGCATGCTTTCTTT.

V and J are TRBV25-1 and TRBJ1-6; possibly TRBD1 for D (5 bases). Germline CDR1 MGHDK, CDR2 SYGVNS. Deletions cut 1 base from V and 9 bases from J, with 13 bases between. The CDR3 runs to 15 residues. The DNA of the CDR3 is TGTGCCAGCAGTGAATCCGGGGTGGGGGGTTCACCCCTCCACTTT. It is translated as CASSESGVGGSPLHF.

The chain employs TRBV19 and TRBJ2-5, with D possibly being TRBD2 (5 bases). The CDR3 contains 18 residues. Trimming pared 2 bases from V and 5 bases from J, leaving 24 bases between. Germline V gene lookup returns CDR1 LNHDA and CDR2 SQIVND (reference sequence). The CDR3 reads CASSIHGLQARIIETQYF. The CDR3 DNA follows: TGTGCCAGTAGTATACACGGACTTCAGGCCAGGATTATCGAGACCCAGTACTTC.

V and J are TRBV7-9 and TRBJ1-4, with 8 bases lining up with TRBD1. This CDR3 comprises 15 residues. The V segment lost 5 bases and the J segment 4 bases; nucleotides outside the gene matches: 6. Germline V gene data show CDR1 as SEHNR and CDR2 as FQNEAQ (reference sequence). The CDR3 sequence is CASSEPGQVNEKLFF. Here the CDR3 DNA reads TGTGCCAGCAGCGAGCCGGGACAGGTTAATGAAAAACTGTTTTTT.

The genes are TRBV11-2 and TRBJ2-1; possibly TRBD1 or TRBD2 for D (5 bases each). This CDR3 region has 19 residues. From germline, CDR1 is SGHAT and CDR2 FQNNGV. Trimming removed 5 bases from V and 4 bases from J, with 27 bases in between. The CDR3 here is CASSLQRIRGLTPYNEQFF. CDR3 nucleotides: TGTGCCAGCAGCCTGCAACGGATCCGGGGCCTCACGCCTTACAATGAGCAGTTCTTC.

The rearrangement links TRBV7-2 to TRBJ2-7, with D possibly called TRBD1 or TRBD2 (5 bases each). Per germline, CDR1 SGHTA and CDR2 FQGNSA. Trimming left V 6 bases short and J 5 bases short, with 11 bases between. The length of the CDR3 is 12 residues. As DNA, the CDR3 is TGTGCCAGCAGTTTAAGGGGACACGAGCAGTACTTC. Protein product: CASSLRGHEQYF.

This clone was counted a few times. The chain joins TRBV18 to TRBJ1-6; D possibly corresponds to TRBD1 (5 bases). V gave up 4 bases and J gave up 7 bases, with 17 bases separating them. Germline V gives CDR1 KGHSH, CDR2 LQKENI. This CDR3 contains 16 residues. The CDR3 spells CASSQSVGGRNSPLHF. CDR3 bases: TGTGCCAGCTCACAGTCAGTGGGGGGGAGAAATTCACCCCTCCACTTT.

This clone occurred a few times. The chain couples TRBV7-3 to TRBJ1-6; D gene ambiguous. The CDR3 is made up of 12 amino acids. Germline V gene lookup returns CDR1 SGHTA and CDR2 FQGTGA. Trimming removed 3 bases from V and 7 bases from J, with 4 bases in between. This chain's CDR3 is CASSLGNSPLHF. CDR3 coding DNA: TGTGCCAGCAGCTTGGGGAATTCACCCCTCCACTTT.

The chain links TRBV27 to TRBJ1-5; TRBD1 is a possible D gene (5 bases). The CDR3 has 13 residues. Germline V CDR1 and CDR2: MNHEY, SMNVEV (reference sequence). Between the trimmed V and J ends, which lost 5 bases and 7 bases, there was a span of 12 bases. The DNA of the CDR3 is TGTGCCAGCAGTGCAGGGTCTTACCAGCCCCAGCATTTT. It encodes CASSAGSYQPQHF.

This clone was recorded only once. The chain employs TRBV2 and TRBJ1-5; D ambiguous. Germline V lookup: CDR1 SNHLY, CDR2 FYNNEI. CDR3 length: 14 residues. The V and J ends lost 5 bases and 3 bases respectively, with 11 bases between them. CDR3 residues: CASSRDTLNQPQHF. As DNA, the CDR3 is TGTGCCAGCAGTAGAGACACGCTCAATCAGCCCCAGCATTTT.

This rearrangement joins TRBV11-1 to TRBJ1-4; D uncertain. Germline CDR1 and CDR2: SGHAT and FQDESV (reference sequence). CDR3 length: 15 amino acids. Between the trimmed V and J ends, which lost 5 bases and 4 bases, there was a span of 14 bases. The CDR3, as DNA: TGTGCCAGCAGCCCCCAACCAGGAGATAATGAAAAACTGTTTTTT. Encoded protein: CASSPQPGDNEKLFF.

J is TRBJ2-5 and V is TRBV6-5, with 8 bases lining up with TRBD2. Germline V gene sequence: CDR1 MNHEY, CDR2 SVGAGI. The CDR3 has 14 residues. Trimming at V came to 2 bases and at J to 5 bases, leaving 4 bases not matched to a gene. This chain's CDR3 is CASSYAGGRETQYF. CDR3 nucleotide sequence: TGTGCCAGCAGTTACGCGGGGGGTAGGGAGACCCAGTACTTC.

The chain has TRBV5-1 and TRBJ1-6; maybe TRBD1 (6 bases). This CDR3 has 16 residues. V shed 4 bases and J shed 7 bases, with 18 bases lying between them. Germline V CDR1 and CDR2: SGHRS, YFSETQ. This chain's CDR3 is CASSLTGFDHNSPLHF. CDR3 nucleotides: TGCGCCAGCAGCCTAACAGGGTTCGACCACAATTCACCCCTCCACTTT.

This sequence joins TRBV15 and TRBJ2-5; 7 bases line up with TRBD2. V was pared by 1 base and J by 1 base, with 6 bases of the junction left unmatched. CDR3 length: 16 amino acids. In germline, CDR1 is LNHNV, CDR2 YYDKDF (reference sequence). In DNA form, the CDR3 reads TGTGCCACCAGCAGAGGGGGGGGATCCCCCCAAGAGACCCAGTACTTC. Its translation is CATSRGGGSPQETQYF.

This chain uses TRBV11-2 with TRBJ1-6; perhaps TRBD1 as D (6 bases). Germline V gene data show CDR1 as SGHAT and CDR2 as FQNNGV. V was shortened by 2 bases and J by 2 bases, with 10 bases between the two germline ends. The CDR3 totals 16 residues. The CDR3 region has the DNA TGTGCCAGCAGCTTACTAAGGACAGCCTATAATTCACCCCTCCACTTT. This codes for CASSLLRTAYNSPLHF. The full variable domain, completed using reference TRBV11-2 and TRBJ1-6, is EAGVAQSPRYKIIEKRQSVAFWCNPISGHATLYWYQQILGQGPKLLIQFQNNGVVDDSQLPKDRFSAERLKGVDSTLKIQPAKLEDSAVYLCASSLLRTAYNSPLHFGNGTRLTVT.

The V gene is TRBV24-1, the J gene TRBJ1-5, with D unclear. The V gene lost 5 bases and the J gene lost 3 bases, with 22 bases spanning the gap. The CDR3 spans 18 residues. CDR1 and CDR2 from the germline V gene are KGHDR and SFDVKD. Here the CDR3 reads CATSANRKRQIINQPQHF. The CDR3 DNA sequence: TGTGCCACCAGTGCCAATCGAAAGAGGCAGATAATCAATCAGCCCCAGCATTTT.

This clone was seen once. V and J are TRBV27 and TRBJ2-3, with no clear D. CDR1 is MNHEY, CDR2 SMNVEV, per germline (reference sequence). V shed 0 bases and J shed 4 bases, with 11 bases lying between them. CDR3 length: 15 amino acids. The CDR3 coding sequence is TGTGCCAGCAGTTTATCGCTTCGAAGGCCAGATACGCAGTATTTT. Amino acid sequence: CASSLSLRRPDTQYF.

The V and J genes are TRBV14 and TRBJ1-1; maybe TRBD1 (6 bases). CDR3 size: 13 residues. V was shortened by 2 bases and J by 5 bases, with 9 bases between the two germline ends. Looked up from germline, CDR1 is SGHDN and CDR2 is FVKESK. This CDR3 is CASSQRQDTEAFF. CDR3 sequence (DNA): TGTGCCAGCAGCCAAAGACAGGATACTGAAGCTTTCTTT. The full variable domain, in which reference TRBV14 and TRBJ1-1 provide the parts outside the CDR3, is EAGVTQFPSHSVIEKGQTVTLRCDPISGHDNLYWYRRVMGKEIKFLLHFVKESKQDESGMPNNRFLAERTGGTYSTLKVQPAELEDSGVYFCASSQRQDTEAFFGQGTRLTVV.